This T cell receptor beta chain was identified in a study of OX40 agonist ivuxolimab in advanced cancers. Study context: Earlier anti-PD-1, anti-PD-L1 or anti-CTLA-4 therapy was permitted; 30% to 45% had received some. Study findings and constraints: Normalized T-cell clonal expansion was also low in a subset of nonresponders.

Of note for this clone: Its antigen remains unidentified.

Autoimmune disease history or systemic immunosuppression meant exclusion. Assay: immunoSEQ multiplex PCR; the TCRdb copy retains only in-frame clones and omits some. The sample carries 6,000 to 8,000 clones, approximately 80% recorded once. Germline CDR1 and CDR2: SGDLS and YYNGEE. Trimming removed 0 bases from V and 6 bases from J, with 10 bases in between. This CDR3 is 13 amino acids long. V usage is TRBV9 and J usage is TRBJ2-7, with a possible D match to TRBD2 (6 bases). The receptor's source is an adult with an advanced solid tumor such as melanoma, head and neck, liver or kidney cancer. Sequencing was performed on CD4+ or CD8+ T cells sorted from blood, taken in a trial of the OX40 agonist ivuxolimab. The CDR3 region has the DNA TGTGCCAGCAGCGTAGGCGGAGGGTTCGAGCAGTACTTC. Translating gives CASSVGGGFEQYF.